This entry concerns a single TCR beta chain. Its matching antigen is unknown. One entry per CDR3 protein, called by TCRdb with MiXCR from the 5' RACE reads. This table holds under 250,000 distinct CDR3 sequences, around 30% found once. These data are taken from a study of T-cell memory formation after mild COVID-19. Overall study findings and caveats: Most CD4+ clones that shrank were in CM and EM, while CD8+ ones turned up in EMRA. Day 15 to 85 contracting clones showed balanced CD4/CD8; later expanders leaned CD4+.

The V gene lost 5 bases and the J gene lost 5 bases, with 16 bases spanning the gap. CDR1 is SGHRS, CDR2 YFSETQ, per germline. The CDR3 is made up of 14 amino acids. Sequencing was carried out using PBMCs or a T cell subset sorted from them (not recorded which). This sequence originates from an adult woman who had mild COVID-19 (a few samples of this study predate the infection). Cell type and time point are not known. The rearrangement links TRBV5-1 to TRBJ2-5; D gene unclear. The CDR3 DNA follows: TGCGCCAGCAGTCGTCGCGAAGGAGTGGAGACCCAGTACTTC. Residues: CASSRREGVETQYF.